These 25 T cell receptor beta chains originate from one sample sequenced in a study of T cells in women clearing cervical HPV infection listed by TCRdb under 2018. Receptors were amplified or captured by the immunoSEQ multiplex PCR assay. This is the immuneACCESS table as TCRdb keeps it, with only in-frame sequences that have V and J called. A part of the clones is gone; compared with another copy, unresolved V genes explain less than half, and the rest is unexplained. This specimen's table enumerates 25,000 to 35,000 clones. In total, the top ten clones hold 8.4% of the sample. The specimen sequenced was blood buffy coat. The receptors originated from a woman between 18 and 69 years old with a cervical HPV16 infection that either progressed to CIN3+ or cleared (not recorded which).

Of note for this clone: Coverage ceases 3 residues before the CDR3 finishes, and the germline J gene fills in the end. The gene calls are TRBV19 and TRBJ1-6, with D unresolved. Trimming removed 5 bases at V and 8 bases at J, with 19 bases between. From germline, CDR1 is LNHDA and CDR2 SQIVND (reference sequence). The CDR3 is 16 residues long. The sequenced CDR3 bases are TGTGCCAGTAGTGTATACGGCCAAAGGGTGGATTCACCC. This translates into CASSVYGQRVDSP. In full, the CDR3 reads CASSVYGQRVDSPLHF.

Partial CDR3 DNA: TGTGCCAGCAGCGTGGCTGGACAGGGCGAG. Translation: CASSVAGQGE. The full-length CDR3 reads as CASSVAGQGEQYF. The chain combines TRBV9 with TRBJ2-7, with 8 bases aligning to TRBD1. The read finishes 3 residues shy of the CDR3 end, and the germline J gene is used to complete it. J gave up 6 bases and V 2 bases, and 4 bases lay outside the gene matches. CDR1 is SGDLS and CDR2 is YYNGEE in the germline V gene. The CDR3 contains 13 residues.

Comments on this clone: The CDR3 end is not reached by the read, which stops 3 residues before it; the germline J gene fills it in. The chain uses TRBV7-9 and TRBJ1-1, with D possibly matching TRBD1 (5 bases). Trimming left V 1 base short and J 7 bases short, with 16 bases between. CDR1 is SEHNR, CDR2 FQNEAQ, per germline (reference sequence). This CDR3 is 15 amino acids long. The DNA read from the CDR3 is TGTGCCAGCAGCTTAGGGAGGCGAGGGAGGGGTGAA. Its protein is CASSLGRRGRGE. The entire CDR3 reads CASSLGRRGRGEAFF. Based on the CDR3 plus reference TRBV7-9 and TRBJ1-1, the full variable domain is DTGVSQNPRHKITKRGQNVTFRCDPISEHNRLYWYRQTLGQGPEFLTYFQNEAQLEKSRLLSDRFSAERPKGSFSTLEIQRTEQGDSAMYLCASSLGRRGRGEAFFGQGTRLTVV.

Regarding this clone: Read sequence stops 3 residues before the CDR3 end, and the germline J gene provides the missing end. V is TRBV19 and J is TRBJ1-2; no firm D call. The CDR3 is 13 amino acids. Germline CDR1 reads LNHDA; CDR2 reads SQIVND (reference sequence). CDR3 DNA (partial): TGTGCCAGTAGTTTGCTAGCGGACCATTTC. It translates to CASSLLADHF. From start to end, the CDR3 is CASSLLADHFYTF.

Regarding this clone: The read finishes 3 residues shy of the CDR3 end, and the germline J gene is used to complete it. The rearrangement uses TRBV18 and TRBJ1-2; no clear D gene. CDR3 size: 15 residues. The germline CDR1 and CDR2 sequences are KGHSH and LQKENI. CDR3 amino acids: CASSPGRTSTDTYTF. CDR3 DNA, as far as it was read: TGTGCCAGCTCACCAGGGAGAACTAGCACAGATACC.

Note on this clone: From the germline J gene comes the end of the CDR3, since the read stops 3 residues before it. The chain employs TRBV30 and TRBJ2-7; TRBD2 agrees at 11 bases. Germline lookup yields CDR1 GTSNPN and CDR2 SVGIG (reference sequence). Trimming at V came to 1 base and at J to 4 bases, leaving 3 bases not matched to a gene. The CDR3 contains 14 residues. The CDR3 here is CAWSALAGVYEQYF. The CDR3 bases that were read are TGTGCCTGGAGTGCACTAGCGGGAGTATACGAG.

Regarding this clone: The CDR3 is cut off 3 residues early in the read; its end comes from the germline J gene. The chain carries TRBV5-1 and TRBJ2-6; TRBD2 agrees at 12 bases. The J segment lost 1 base and the V segment lost 1 base, leaving 6 bases of the junction unmatched. The germline gives CDR1 SGHRS, CDR2 YFSETQ. CDR3 size: 19 residues. The sequenced CDR3 bases are TGCGCCAGCAGCTTGCTTTCGACTAGCGGGGGATCTGGGGCCAACGTC. Protein sequence: CASSLLSTSGGSGANV. Given in full, the CDR3 is CASSLLSTSGGSGANVLTF.

Of note for this clone: The junction shows a germline mismatch at one end, possibly a read error. The read terminates 3 residues before the CDR3 end, so the remaining end is supplied by the germline J gene. The V gene is TRBV7-3, the J gene TRBJ1-6, with D possibly TRBD1 on 6 matching bases. Germline V lookup: CDR1 SGHTA, CDR2 FQGTGA. The CDR3 has 15 residues. CDR3 DNA (partial): TGTGCAAGCAGCTTGAAAGGGGGTTATAATTCACCC. Its protein is CASSLKGGYNSP. The whole CDR3 is CASSLKGGYNSPLHF.

Worth noting for this clone: The CDR3 goes on 3 residues after the read ends, and that part is filled in from the germline J gene. The chain recombines TRBV11-3 with TRBJ2-1; 10 bases line up with TRBD2. Trimming cost V 1 base and J 5 bases; bases outside gene matches: 2. CDR3 length: 15 residues. The germline CDR1 and CDR2 sequences are SGHNT and YENEEA. The CDR3 here is CASSLGLAGDNEQFF. The sequenced part of the CDR3 DNA is TGTGCCAGCAGCTTAGGGCTAGCGGGAGACAATGAG. Variable domain in full (rest from reference TRBV11-3 and TRBJ2-1): EAGVVQSPRYKIIEKKQPVAFWCNPISGHNTLYWYLQNLGQGPELLIRYENEEAVDDSQLPKDRFSAERLKGVDSTLKIQPAELGDSAVYLCASSLGLAGDNEQFFGPGTRLTVL.

About this clone: The sequence runs out 3 residues before the end of the CDR3; the remainder is reconstructed from the germline J gene. This chain joins TRBV10-3 and TRBJ2-1, with 11 bases aligning to TRBD2. From germline, CDR1 is ENHRY and CDR2 SYGVKD. The J segment lost 5 bases and the V segment lost 6 bases, leaving 6 bases of the junction unmatched. The CDR3 length is 15 residues. The CDR3 spells CAISPTSGGNNEQFF. CDR3 bases read: TGTGCCATCAGCCCCACTAGCGGGGGCAACAATGAG.

To note about this clone: The DNA ends 3 residues before the CDR3 does, and the rest of the CDR3 is filled in from the germline J gene. V usage is TRBV19 and J usage is TRBJ2-4; tentative D call: TRBD1 (5 bases). The CDR3 is made up of 13 amino acids. CDR1 is LNHDA and CDR2 is SQIVND in the germline V gene (reference sequence). CDR3 region: CAAAGIPNYGQYF. Incomplete CDR3 DNA: TGTGCCGCAGCAGGGATTCCTAACTATGGT. The entire variable domain, with the rest obtained from reference TRBV19 and TRBJ2-4, is as follows: DGGITQSPKYLFRKEGQNVTLSCEQNLNHDAMYWYRQDPGQGLRLIYYSQIVNDFQKGDIAEGYSVSREKKESFPLTVTSAQKNPTAFYLCAAAGIPNYGQYFGAGTRLSVL.

As for this clone: The missing CDR3 end, 3 residues past where the read stops, is filled in from the germline J gene. The chain carries TRBV6-1 and TRBJ2-1; unclear D gene. This CDR3 spans 14 amino acids. The V end was cut by 4 bases, the J end by 7 bases, with 14 bases between. Germline V lookup: CDR1 MNHNS, CDR2 SASEGT. This CDR3 reads CASSVSRNRNEQFF. CDR3 bases read: TGTGCCAGCAGTGTGTCTAGAAACCGGAATGAG.

As concerns this clone: The missing CDR3 end, 3 residues past where the read stops, is filled in from the germline J gene. This rearrangement joins TRBV2 to TRBJ2-7; 9 bases match TRBD2. Per germline, CDR1 SNHLY and CDR2 FYNNEI. The CDR3 spans 17 residues. The ends lost 1 base at V and 4 bases at J; junction bases unmatched: 11. CDR3 region: CASSEGWVAGVRYEQYF. The part of the CDR3 DNA that was read is TGTGCCAGCAGTGAAGGTTGGGTAGCGGGAGTGCGGTACGAG.

Concerning this clone: The CDR3 is cut off 3 residues early in the read; its end comes from the germline J gene. The chain uses TRBV2 and TRBJ2-6, with D possibly being TRBD1 (6 bases). This CDR3 is 15 amino acids long. Trimming shortened V by 7 bases and J by 1 base, and 11 bases separated the two germline ends. Germline assignment: CDR1 SNHLY and CDR2 FYNNEI. The CDR3 loop reads CASNPTGSGANVLTF. The sequenced CDR3 bases are TGTGCCAGCAACCCGACAGGTTCTGGGGCCAACGTC.

As concerns this clone: The read is 3 residues too short to cover the CDR3 end, so that end is filled in from the germline J gene. This chain uses TRBV6-1 with TRBJ2-3; a weak D match, TRBD1 (6 bases). This CDR3 is built from 18 residues. Germline V lookup: CDR1 MNHNS, CDR2 SASEGT. The DNA read from the CDR3 is TGTGCCAGCAGTGAAGTTCATCTGAGGGACATGTGGAATCAGCCG. Its translation: CASSEVHLRDMWNQP. The complete CDR3 protein is CASSEVHLRDMWNQPQYF.

With respect to this clone: The read gets to within 3 residues of the CDR3 end, and the germline J gene fills in the rest. This chain connects TRBV18 to TRBJ1-1, with TRBD1 matching 10 bases. The CDR3 is 14 amino acids. From germline, CDR1 is KGHSH and CDR2 LQKENI. V was clipped by 6 bases and J by 3 bases; unmatched bases: 4. Partial CDR3 DNA: TGTGCCAGCTCCCGACAGGGGGCTTACACTGAA. It codes for CASSRQGAYTE. The full-length CDR3 reads as CASSRQGAYTEAFF.

This clone is medium-sized by frequency. Read sequence stops 3 residues before the CDR3 end, and the germline J gene provides the missing end. The chain recombines TRBV12-5 with TRBJ2-2; 7 bases are a match to TRBD1. The V segment lost 6 bases and the J segment 5 bases; nucleotides outside the gene matches: 12. This CDR3 contains 16 residues. The germline gives CDR1 LGHNT, CDR2 FRNRAP. CDR3: CASGQGTTTLTGELFF. The sequenced CDR3 bases are TGTGCTAGTGGACAGGGGACCACCACCCTGACCGGGGAG.

Points on this clone: The read terminates 3 residues before the CDR3 end, so the remaining end is supplied by the germline J gene. V gene TRBV6-1 combines with J gene TRBJ1-2; D may be TRBD1 (5 bases). The CDR3 length is 14 residues. Trimming stripped 0 bases from V and 6 bases from J, with 11 bases between. Germline V gene data show CDR1 as MNHNS and CDR2 as SASEGT. This chain's CDR3 is CASSEAWQGNGYTF. The covered CDR3 bases are TGTGCCAGCAGTGAAGCGTGGCAGGGAAATGGC.

Details on this clone: From the germline J gene comes the end of the CDR3, since the read stops 3 residues before it. This sequence joins TRBV7-7 and TRBJ2-1, with 10 bases fitting TRBD1. In germline, CDR1 is SSHAT, CDR2 FNYEAQ (reference sequence). The CDR3 spans 15 residues. Trimming took 3 bases from V and 4 from J; bases not matched to a gene: 3. The CDR3 region is CASSFGTGVYNEQFF. The sequenced part of the CDR3 DNA is TGTGCCAGCAGCTTCGGGACAGGGGTTTACAATGAG.

Turning to this clone: The missing CDR3 end, 3 residues past where the read stops, is filled in from the germline J gene. This specimen includes other DNA sequences encoding the same CDR3. V and J are TRBV7-6 and TRBJ2-5; tentative D call: TRBD2 (5 bases). The length of the CDR3 is 11 residues. Germline assignment: CDR1 SGHVS and CDR2 FNYEAQ. The V and J ends lost 6 bases and 5 bases respectively, with 7 bases between them. The CDR3 spells CASSPGETQYF. CDR3 DNA, as far as it was read: TGTGCCAGCAGTCCGGGGGAGACC. Complete variable domain (other parts from reference TRBV7-6 and TRBJ2-5): GAGVSQSPRYKVTKRGQDVALRCDPISGHVSLYWYRQALGQGPEFLTYFNYEAQQDKSGLPNDRFSAERPEGSISTLTIQRTEQRDSAMYRCASSPGETQYFGPGTRLLVL.

The covered CDR3 bases are TGTGCCAGCAGGACCAGACAGGGAACTAACTATGGC. Translated: CASRTRQGTNYG. The full CDR3 protein reads CASRTRQGTNYGYTF. The V and J genes are TRBV2 and TRBJ1-2; TRBD1 matches 7 bases. Sequencing ends 3 residues short of the CDR3 end; the germline J gene provides the rest. The CDR3 extends over 15 amino acids. J lost 0 bases, V lost 6 bases, and 7 bases had no gene match. Per germline, CDR1 SNHLY and CDR2 FYNNEI.

On this clone: The read falls 3 residues short of the CDR3 end, and the missing part is taken from the germline J gene. The chain joins TRBV5-5 to TRBJ2-3, with TRBD2 identical over 8 bases. Germline assignment: CDR1 SGHKS and CDR2 YYEKEE (reference sequence). The CDR3 spans 14 residues. Unmatched junction bases numbered 9, after V lost 4 bases and J lost 8 bases. The CDR3 DNA, read in part, is TGTGCCAGCAGCCCTAGCGGGCCCACGAGTACG. It encodes CASSPSGPTST. The CDR3, in full, reads CASSPSGPTSTQYF.

Notes on this clone: The read stops 3 residues short of the end of the CDR3; the missing end is completed from the germline J gene. The chain joins TRBV18 to TRBJ1-1; TRBD1 is a possible D gene (6 bases). From germline, CDR1 is KGHSH and CDR2 LQKENI. CDR3 length: 12 residues. CDR3 protein: CASSPRGGEAFF. The covered CDR3 bases are TGTGCCAGCTCACCTAGGGGGGGAGAA.

Worth noting for this clone: In the same sample, other DNA sequences code for this CDR3. The CDR3 reads CASSTSGTGPGYYGYTF. The covered CDR3 bases are TGTGCCAGTAGTACATCCGGGACAGGCCCCGGGTACTATGGC. J is TRBJ1-2 and V is TRBV19; 8 nucleotides line up with TRBD1. The sequence runs out 3 residues before the end of the CDR3; the remainder is reconstructed from the germline J gene. Germline values: CDR1 LNHDA, CDR2 SQIVND (reference sequence). The CDR3 length is 17 residues. J lost 3 bases, V lost 4 bases, and 13 bases had no gene match.

CDR3 bases read: TGTGCCAGCAGTTTGAGGGGGAGGGACACTGAA. As protein: CASSLRGRDTE. The complete CDR3 sequence is CASSLRGRDTEAFF. The genes are TRBV6-2 or TRBV6-3 and TRBJ1-1; TRBD1 might be the D (6 bases). The read terminates 3 residues ahead of where the CDR3 ends, so the germline J gene completes it. The CDR3 length is 14 residues. CDR1 is MNHEY and CDR2 is SVGEGT in the germline V gene. The V and J ends lost 4 bases and 3 bases respectively, with 12 bases between them.